Shown below are 4 T cell receptor beta chains from a single sample sequenced in a study of blood T cells in healthy people across ages. Then a second PCR, running about 7 to 11 cycles, was carried out with a sample-barcoded 5' primer and a J-beta primer mix. Each CDR3 protein gets one entry after TCRdb re-called the 5' RACE reads with MiXCR. The sample carries about 1.6 million distinct CDR3 sequences, about 35% recorded once. Sequencing used blood. These receptors came from a woman younger than 45 in good health.

The table lists this clonotype with a few counts. V gene TRBV20-1 combines with J gene TRBJ2-5, with D maybe TRBD1 (5 bases). The CDR3 consists of 14 residues. Germline V gives CDR1 DFQATT, CDR2 SNEGSKA (reference sequence). V gave up 1 base and J gave up 4 bases, with 13 bases separating them. The CDR3 spells CSARVPGSAETQYF. In nucleotides, the CDR3 is TGCAGTGCTAGAGTACCAGGGTCGGCAGAGACCCAGTACTTC.

The CDR3 DNA reads as TGTGCCAGCAGTTTGGACAGGACGAGTGGGGCCCAGCATTTT. Translated: CASSLDRTSGAQHF. This chain joins TRBV27 and TRBJ1-5; 7 bases agree with TRBD1. V gave up 3 bases and J gave up 11 bases; unmatched junction bases: 10. CDR1 and CDR2 (germline): MNHEY, SMNVEV (reference sequence). The CDR3 is made up of 14 amino acids.

The chain combines TRBV3-1 with TRBJ1-2; a weak D match, TRBD1 (5 bases). The CDR3 length is 16 residues. Per germline, CDR1 LGHDT and CDR2 YNNKEL (reference sequence). The V end was cut by 1 base, the J end by 4 bases, with 16 bases between. CDR3: CASSQGPPTDFYGYTF. CDR3 nucleotides: TGTGCCAGCAGCCAAGGCCCACCGACAGATTTCTATGGCTACACCTTC.

This chain joins TRBV28 and TRBJ1-2; D not resolved. The V end lost 2 bases, the J end lost 4 bases, and 5 bases lay between the germline ends. Looked up from germline, CDR1 is MDHEN and CDR2 is SYDVKM. CDR3 length: 12 amino acids. The DNA for the CDR3 is TGTGCCAGCAGTTTACAGTCCTATGGCTACACCTTC. It specifies CASSLQSYGYTF.